This TCR beta chain was recovered during a study of a mutant IDH1 vaccine in newly diagnosed glioma. Turning to this clone: As yet, its antigen is unknown.

Assay: immunoSEQ multiplex PCR; the TCRdb copy retains only in-frame clones and omits some. The sample records almost 30,000 clones, about 90% being singletons. Time point indicated: week 5, during vaccination. Vaccinated patients received 300 ug of mutant IDH1 20-mer peptide per dose, with topical imiquimod. Germline V gene lookup returns CDR1 SEHNR and CDR2 FQNEAQ (reference sequence). This CDR3 has 12 residues. Trimming removed 2 bases from V and 7 bases from J, with 9 bases in between. The material was peripheral blood mononuclear cells (PBMCs), obtained from a glioma patient whose treatment included an IDH1 peptide vaccine. This chain connects TRBV7-9 to TRBJ2-7, with unresolved D. The source of this sequence is a middle-aged woman with glioma. Some clones in this sample may be carry-over from other donors' samples. The CDR3: CASSLPPEEQYF. The CDR3, as DNA: TGTGCCAGCAGCTTACCTCCGGAAGAGCAGTACTTC.